This entry lists 27 T cell receptor beta chains sequenced from one sample in a study of cytomegalovirus exposure and HLA in healthy donors. Data came from immunoSEQ multiplex PCR; TCRdb stores just in-frame clones and leaves some out. The data contain under 130,000 clones, around 86% of them singletons. Sequencing was performed on PBMCs. These receptors were collected from a woman aged 18-35 years in good health and CMV-seropositive.

The chain employs TRBV25-1 and TRBJ2-1; TRBD1 matches 7 bases. There are 17 residues in the CDR3. The ends lost 6 bases at V and 5 bases at J; junction bases unmatched: 16. CDR1 is MGHDK, CDR2 SYGVNS, per germline. The CDR3 DNA is TGTGCCAGCAGCCGCGAATCTGGACAGGCTGCTAACAATGAGCAGTTCTTC. Translation gives CASSRESGQAANNEQFF.

The chain couples TRBV6-5 to TRBJ2-3, with a possible D match to TRBD1 (5 bases). CDR3 size: 14 residues. CDR1 is MNHEY and CDR2 is SVGAGI in the germline V gene. Trimming pared 2 bases from V and 6 bases from J, leaving 12 bases between. CDR3 sequence: CASSYGIQGDTQYF. In DNA form, the CDR3 reads TGTGCCAGCAGTTACGGGATCCAGGGCGATACGCAGTATTTT.

This chain links TRBV11-2 with TRBJ2-2, with TRBD1 matching 7 bases. J lost 7 bases, V lost 2 bases, and 10 bases had no gene match. Germline V gene data show CDR1 as SGHAT and CDR2 as FQNNGV. This CDR3 is 16 amino acids long. The DNA of the CDR3 is TGTGCCAGCAGCTTAAGGGGGACAGCTGGAGGCGGGGAGCTGTTTTTT. Amino acid sequence: CASSLRGTAGGGELFF.

There are a few counts of this clone. The V call is TRBV27, the J call TRBJ1-4, with D perhaps matching TRBD1 (5 bases). Trimming pared 8 bases from V and 11 bases from J, leaving 24 bases between. The V gene's germline CDR1 is MNHEY and CDR2 SMNVEV (reference sequence). The CDR3 consists of 15 residues. The chain's CDR3 is CASGRGVDPTRKLFF. CDR3 nucleotide sequence: TGTGCCAGCGGACGGGGGGTTGACCCTACGCGGAAACTGTTTTTT. The whole variable domain, filled in from reference TRBV27 and TRBJ1-4, reads EAQVTQNPRYLITVTGKKLTVTCSQNMNHEYMSWYRQDPGLGLRQIYYSMNVEVTDKGDVPEGYKVSRKEKRNFPLILESPSPNQTSLYFCASGRGVDPTRKLFFGSGTQLSVL.

The chain carries TRBV28 and TRBJ2-1; 9 bases are a match to TRBD2. This CDR3 region has 15 residues. Germline V gives CDR1 MDHEN, CDR2 SYDVKM. Trimming removed 5 bases from V and 2 bases from J; junction bases left unmatched: 4. DNA for the CDR3: TGTGCCAGCAGTCTGACTAGCGGACCCTACAATGAGCAGTTCTTC. This encodes CASSLTSGPYNEQFF.

The chain combines TRBV28 with TRBJ1-5; D gene unclear. The CDR3 consists of 15 residues. Looked up from germline, CDR1 is MDHEN and CDR2 is SYDVKM. The V end lost 6 bases, the J end lost 2 bases, and 14 bases lay between the germline ends. The CDR3 here is CASRREGGGNQPQHF. CDR3 in DNA: TGTGCCAGCAGGAGGGAGGGAGGAGGCAATCAGCCCCAGCATTTT. Full variable domain (outside the CDR3, taken from reference TRBV28 and TRBJ1-5): DVKVTQSSRYLVKRTGEKVFLECVQDMDHENMFWYRQDPGLGLRLIYFSYDVKMKEKGDIPEGYSVSREKKERFSLILESASTNQTSMYLCASRREGGGNQPQHFGDGTRLSIL.

The chain recombines TRBV9 with TRBJ1-1, with no clear D. The V end lost 9 bases, the J end lost 1 base, and 10 bases lay between the germline ends. This CDR3 spans 12 amino acids. Germline V gene data show CDR1 as SGDLS and CDR2 as YYNGEE. As DNA, the CDR3 is TGTGCCACTGGACTGGCGAACACTGAAGCTTTCTTT. As protein: CATGLANTEAFF.

The V gene is TRBV2, the J gene TRBJ2-5, with D possibly matching TRBD2 (6 bases). The CDR3 spans 14 residues. Germline V gene lookup returns CDR1 SNHLY and CDR2 FYNNEI. V was shortened by 0 bases and J by 4 bases, with 9 bases between the two germline ends. This chain's CDR3 is CASSEAGGSETQYF. DNA of the CDR3: TGTGCCAGCAGTGAAGCGGGAGGTTCAGAGACCCAGTACTTC.

Here the CDR3 DNA reads TGTGCCAGCAGCGCGACCGGACAGGGGGGATACACCGGGGAGCTGTTTTTT. Protein: CASSATGQGGYTGELFF. V usage is TRBV9 and J usage is TRBJ2-2; 10 positions agree with TRBD1. CDR1 SGDLS and CDR2 YYNGEE come from the germline V gene. V was clipped by 3 bases and J by 3 bases; unmatched bases: 8. CDR3 length equals 17 residues.

The J gene is TRBJ2-5, the V gene TRBV27, with D perhaps matching TRBD1 (6 bases). V was trimmed by 2 bases and J by 4 bases, leaving 14 bases between them. Germline CDR1 is MNHEY and CDR2 is SMNVEV (reference sequence). The CDR3 covers 15 residues. The CDR3: CASSLLGTSGETQYF. The CDR3 DNA reads as TGTGCCAGCAGTTTACTAGGGACATCAGGAGAGACCCAGTACTTC.

The chain recombines TRBV9 with TRBJ2-1, with a tentative D call TRBD1 (5 bases). CDR1 is SGDLS and CDR2 is YYNGEE in the germline V gene. CDR3 length: 16 residues. V gave up 4 bases and J gave up 8 bases, with 22 bases separating them. The CDR3 DNA is TGTGCCAGCAGCCCTAGTGGCAGGGCGGCCTCGGATGAGCAGTTCTTC. Protein: CASSPSGRAASDEQFF.

The V gene is TRBV7-9, the J gene TRBJ2-3; 10 bases line up with TRBD2. There are 16 residues in the CDR3. The germline CDR1 and CDR2 sequences are SEHNR and FQNEAQ (reference sequence). Trimming at V came to 5 bases and at J to 0 bases, leaving 5 bases not matched to a gene. The CDR3 nucleotides read TGTGCCAGCAGCCAGGAACTAGCGGGAAGCACAGATACGCAGTATTTT. Translating it yields CASSQELAGSTDTQYF.

The chain combines TRBV19 with TRBJ2-2, with 14 positions matching TRBD2. Losses at the gene ends were 7 bases for V and 5 bases for J; bases not matched to a gene: 6. Germline V gene lookup returns CDR1 LNHDA and CDR2 SQIVND (reference sequence). The CDR3 has 16 amino acids. The DNA for the CDR3 is TGTGCCAGTACCAGGACTAGCGGGAGGCGTACCGGGGAGCTGTTTTTT. This gives the protein CASTRTSGRRTGELFF.

This clone has more than one count but fewer than ten. The chain couples TRBV29-1 to TRBJ1-1; the D gene is possibly TRBD1 (6 bases). Germline V gives CDR1 SQVTM, CDR2 ANQGSEA. V gave up 7 bases and J gave up 8 bases, with 14 bases separating them. This CDR3 is 11 amino acids long. The CDR3 loop is CSGTVGGEAFF. DNA of the CDR3: TGCAGCGGCACTGTTGGGGGCGAAGCTTTCTTT.

The CDR3 loop reads CSVEVQGANTEAFF. The CDR3 DNA follows: TGCAGCGTTGAAGTGCAGGGGGCGAACACTGAAGCTTTCTTT. The J gene is TRBJ1-1, the V gene TRBV29-1; TRBD1 aligns across 8 bases. V lost 1 base and J lost 1; bases outside the gene matches: 2. The CDR3 has 14 residues. The germline gives CDR1 SQVTM, CDR2 ANQGSEA.

This clone was seen a single time. The genes are TRBV10-3 and TRBJ1-1; possibly TRBD1 for D (6 bases). This CDR3 has 14 amino acids. Between the trimmed V and J ends, which lost 11 bases and 4 bases, there was a span of 20 bases. Germline assignment: CDR1 ENHRY and CDR2 SYGVKD. The CDR3 loop is CASQPRGGRTEAFF. The CDR3 DNA follows: TGTGCCTCGCAACCCAGGGGTGGGCGCACTGAAGCTTTCTTT.

The V and J genes are TRBV15 and TRBJ2-3, with 7 bases fitting TRBD1. V lost 3 bases, J lost 3 bases, and 9 bases stayed unmatched. This CDR3 is 16 amino acids long. CDR1 and CDR2 (germline): LNHNV, YYDKDF (reference sequence). Here the CDR3 reads CATSRYSGGPTDTQYF. CDR3 nucleotide sequence: TGTGCCACCAGCAGGTATTCAGGGGGTCCGACAGATACGCAGTATTTT.

The V call is TRBV6-1, the J call TRBJ2-5; 9 nucleotides line up with TRBD2. The CDR3 consists of 14 residues. Germline lookup yields CDR1 MNHNS and CDR2 SASEGT. V lost 7 bases to trimming and J lost 5 bases; unmatched junction nucleotides: 8. The CDR3 is CASMVAGVRETQYF. For the CDR3, the DNA is TGTGCCAGCATGGTAGCGGGAGTTCGGGAGACCCAGTACTTC.

The chain is built from TRBV2 and TRBJ2-7, with D possibly matching TRBD1 (6 bases). Germline CDR1 and CDR2: SNHLY and FYNNEI. V shed 8 bases and J shed 3 bases, with 20 bases lying between them. The CDR3 has 15 amino acids. CDR3 region: CASCAGAGDGYEQYF. As DNA, the CDR3 is TGTGCCAGCTGCGCAGGGGCAGGGGATGGCTACGAGCAGTACTTC.

The rearrangement links TRBV10-3 to TRBJ2-3; 8 nucleotides agree with TRBD1. CDR1 is ENHRY and CDR2 is SYGVKD in the germline V gene. This CDR3 comprises 13 residues. J lost 3 bases, V lost 11 bases, and 7 bases had no gene match. CDR3: CAALGQGTDTQYF. In nucleotides, the CDR3 is TGTGCCGCATTAGGACAGGGAACAGATACGCAGTATTTT.

The chain recombines TRBV15 with TRBJ1-1, with D uncertain. Between the trimmed V and J ends, which lost 1 base and 12 bases, there was a span of 9 bases. Germline V gene sequence: CDR1 LNHNV, CDR2 YYDKDF (reference sequence). The CDR3 extends over 11 amino acids. The CDR3 is CATSRGRVTFF. CDR3 DNA: TGTGCCACCAGCAGAGGGAGGGTTACTTTCTTT.

The chain has TRBV29-1 and TRBJ1-2; D perhaps matches TRBD1 (6 bases). The CDR3 length is 12 residues. The germline V gene has CDR1 SQVTM and CDR2 ANQGSEA. V was trimmed by 3 bases and J by 9 bases, leaving 14 bases between them. CDR3 amino acids: CSVDPGQLRYTF. The CDR3 nucleotides are TGCAGCGTTGACCCGGGACAACTCCGCTACACCTTC.

The genes are TRBV5-1 and TRBJ1-1; no clear D. The CDR3 spans 13 residues. V was trimmed by 0 bases and J by 0 bases, leaving 3 bases between them. CDR1 and CDR2 from the germline V gene are SGHRS and YFSETQ. The CDR3 reads CASSLDMNTEAFF. The CDR3 DNA follows: TGCGCCAGCAGCTTGGATATGAACACTGAAGCTTTCTTT.

The chain carries TRBV11-3 and TRBJ2-1, with 12 positions matching TRBD2. In germline, CDR1 is SGHNT, CDR2 YENEEA. The CDR3 loop spans 16 amino acids. V lost 4 bases and J lost 4; bases outside the gene matches: 5. The CDR3: CASSSWTSGEYNEQFF. The CDR3 region has the DNA TGTGCCAGCAGCTCATGGACTAGCGGGGAGTACAATGAGCAGTTCTTC.

This sequence joins TRBV7-2 and TRBJ2-1, with 12 bases identical to TRBD2. The V gene end was trimmed by 5 bases and the J gene end by 2 bases; junction bases not matched to a gene: 4. The germline V gene has CDR1 SGHTA and CDR2 FQGNSA. This CDR3 region has 16 residues. The CDR3 sequence is CASSRWTSGAYNEQFF. As DNA, the CDR3 is TGTGCCAGCAGCAGATGGACTAGCGGGGCCTACAATGAGCAGTTCTTC.

The chain combines TRBV11-2 with TRBJ1-1; D perhaps matches TRBD1 (5 bases). The germline V and J ends were trimmed by 0 bases and 0 bases, with 20 bases remaining between them. The CDR3 is 19 residues long. Germline CDR1 and CDR2: SGHAT and FQNNGV. The CDR3 reads CASSLDGDSMGKMNTEAFF. The CDR3 coding sequence is TGTGCCAGCAGCTTAGATGGGGACTCTATGGGGAAAATGAACACTGAAGCTTTCTTT.

The CDR3 spells CASSVGPSEGETQYF. CDR3 sequence (DNA): TGTGCCAGCAGCGTAGGCCCTAGCGAGGGCGAGACCCAGTACTTC. The chain links TRBV9 to TRBJ2-5; tentatively, D is TRBD2 (6 bases). CDR3 length: 15 amino acids. V lost 0 bases to trimming and J lost 5 bases, with 14 bases between them. Germline V gives CDR1 SGDLS, CDR2 YYNGEE.